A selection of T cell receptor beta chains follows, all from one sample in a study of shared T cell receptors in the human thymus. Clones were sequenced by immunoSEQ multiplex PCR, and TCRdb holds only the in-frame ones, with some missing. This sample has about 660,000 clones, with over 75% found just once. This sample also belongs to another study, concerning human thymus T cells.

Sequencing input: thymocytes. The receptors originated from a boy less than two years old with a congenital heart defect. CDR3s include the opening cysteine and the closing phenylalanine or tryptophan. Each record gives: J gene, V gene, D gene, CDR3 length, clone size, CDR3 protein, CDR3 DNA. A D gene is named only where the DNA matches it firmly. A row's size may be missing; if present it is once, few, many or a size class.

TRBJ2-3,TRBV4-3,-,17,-,CASSQAWVGVWTDTQYF,TGCGCCAGCAGCCAAGCCTGGGTAGGGGTGTGGACAGATACGCAGTATTTT
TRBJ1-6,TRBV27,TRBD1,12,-,CATATGDSPLHF,TGTGCCACAGCAACAGGGGATTCACCCCTCCACTTT
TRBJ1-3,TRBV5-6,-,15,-,CASSLTFNSGNTIYF,TGTGCCAGCAGCTTAACATTCAACTCTGGAAACACCATATATTTT
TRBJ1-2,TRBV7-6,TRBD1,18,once,CASSRNRDRDRGDYGYTF,TGTGCCAGCAGCCGGAATAGAGACCGGGACAGGGGGGACTATGGCTACACCTTC
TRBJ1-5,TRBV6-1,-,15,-,CASTQPGGSNQPQHF,TGTGCCAGCACTCAGCCAGGTGGTAGCAATCAGCCCCAGCATTTT
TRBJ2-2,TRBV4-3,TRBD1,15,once,CASSQHRGRGGELFF,TGCGCCAGCAGCCAACACAGGGGGCGGGGCGGGGAGCTGTTTTTT
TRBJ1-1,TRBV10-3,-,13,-,CAIRRRGNTEAFF,TGTGCCATCAGGAGGAGGGGAAACACTGAAGCTTTCTTT
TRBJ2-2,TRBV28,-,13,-,CARKDRNTGELFF,TGTGCCAGAAAGGACAGGAACACCGGGGAGCTGTTTTTT
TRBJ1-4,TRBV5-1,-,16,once,CASSLFGAREDEKLFF,TGCGCCAGCAGCTTGTTCGGAGCCCGTGAGGATGAAAAACTGTTTTTT
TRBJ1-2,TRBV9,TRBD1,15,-,CASSVDGKGAQGYTF,TGTGCCAGCAGCGTAGATGGCAAGGGGGCGCAAGGCTACACCTTC
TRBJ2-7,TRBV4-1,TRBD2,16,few,CASSQTTSGSYYEQYF,TGCGCCAGCAGCCAAACTACTAGCGGGAGTTACTACGAGCAGTACTTC
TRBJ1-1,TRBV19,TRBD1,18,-,CASSTPARDRIMNTEAFF,TGTGCCAGTAGTACCCCGGCCCGGGACAGGATCATGAACACTGAAGCTTTCTTT
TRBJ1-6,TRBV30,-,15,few,CAWSGRSLFNSPLHF,TGTGCCTGGAGTGGGAGAAGCCTGTTTAATTCACCCCTCCACTTT
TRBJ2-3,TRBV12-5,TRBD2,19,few,CASGLPNGTSNAGTDTQYF,TGTGCTAGTGGTTTGCCCAATGGGACTAGTAACGCTGGCACAGATACGCAGTATTTT
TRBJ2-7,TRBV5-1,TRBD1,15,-,CASSLARTGIHEQYF,TGCGCCAGCAGCTTGGCCCGGACAGGGATCCACGAGCAGTACTTC
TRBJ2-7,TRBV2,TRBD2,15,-,CASSEPDAGDHEQYF,TGTGCCAGCAGTGAGCCCGACGCGGGAGATCACGAGCAGTACTTC
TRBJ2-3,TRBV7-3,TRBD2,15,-,CASSSSGGSADTQYF,TGTGCCAGCAGCTCTAGCGGGGGGTCCGCAGATACGCAGTATTTT
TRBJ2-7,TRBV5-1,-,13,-,CASSLLARYEQYF,TGCGCCAGCAGCTTGCTAGCTCGTTACGAGCAGTACTTC
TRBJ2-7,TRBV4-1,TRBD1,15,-,CASSQLDRDDYEQYF,TGCGCCAGCAGCCAGCTGGACAGGGATGACTACGAGCAGTACTTC
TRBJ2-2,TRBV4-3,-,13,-,CASSGRNTGELFF,TGCGCCAGCAGCGGGAGGAACACCGGGGAGCTGTTTTTT
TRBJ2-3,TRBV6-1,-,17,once,CASSVSEATAYTDTQYF,TGTGCCAGCAGTGTATCGGAGGCCACAGCCTACACAGATACGCAGTATTTT
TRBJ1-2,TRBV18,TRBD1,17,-,CASSPRLPRDRGFGYTF,TGTGCCAGCTCACCGCGTCTACCCCGGGACAGGGGGTTCGGCTACACCTTC
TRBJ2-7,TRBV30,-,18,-,CAWSVRSLQTGVSYEQYF,TGTGCCTGGAGTGTACGTTCCCTACAGACAGGCGTTTCCTACGAGCAGTACTTC
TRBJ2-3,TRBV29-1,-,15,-,CSAGPPKRSTDTQYF,TGCAGCGCCGGGCCCCCCAAGCGGAGCACAGATACGCAGTATTTT
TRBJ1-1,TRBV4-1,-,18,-,CASSLGPGGVDLNTEAFF,TGCGCCAGCAGCCTCGGGCCCGGGGGGGTGGACCTGAACACTGAAGCTTTCTTT
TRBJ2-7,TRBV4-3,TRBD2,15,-,CASSQTSGVDYEQYF,TGCGCCAGCAGCCAGACAAGCGGGGTTGACTACGAGCAGTACTTC
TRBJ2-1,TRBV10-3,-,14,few,CATGISGAMGEQFF,TGTGCCACCGGGATCAGCGGAGCCATGGGAGAGCAGTTCTTC
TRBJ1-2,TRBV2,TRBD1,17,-,CASSEGRGDRGFYGYTF,TGTGCCAGCAGTGAAGGAAGGGGGGACAGGGGGTTCTATGGCTACACCTTC
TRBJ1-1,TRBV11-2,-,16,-,CASSQKLFRESTEAFF,TGTGCCAGCAGCCAAAAGTTATTTCGGGAGTCCACTGAAGCTTTCTTT
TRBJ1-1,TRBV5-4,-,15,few,CASSVPQGKVTEAFF,TGTGCCAGCAGCGTCCCTCAGGGGAAGGTTACTGAAGCTTTCTTT
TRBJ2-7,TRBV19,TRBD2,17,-,CASRPTSGGPSSYEQYF,TGTGCCAGTAGACCAACTAGCGGGGGCCCTAGCTCCTACGAGCAGTACTTC
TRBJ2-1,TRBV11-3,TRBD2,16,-,CASSLASGSSYNEQFF,TGTGCCAGCAGCTTGGCTAGCGGGAGCTCCTACAATGAGCAGTTCTTC
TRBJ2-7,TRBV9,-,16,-,CASSAGAGALPYEQYF,TGTGCCAGCAGCGCGGGGGCGGGAGCCCTTCCCTACGAGCAGTACTTC
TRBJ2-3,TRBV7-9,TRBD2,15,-,CASSLSGGTPDTQYF,TGTGCCAGCAGCTTAAGCGGGGGAACCCCAGATACGCAGTATTTT
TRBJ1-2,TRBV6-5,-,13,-,CASSYMGAPGYTF,TGTGCCAGCAGTTACATGGGGGCGCCTGGCTACACCTTC
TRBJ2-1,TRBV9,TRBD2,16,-,CASSTSSGGAVNEQFF,TGTGCCAGCAGCACCTCTAGCGGGGGGGCCGTCAATGAGCAGTTCTTC
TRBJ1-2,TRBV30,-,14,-,CAWSSHLTNYGYTF,TGTGCCTGGAGTTCGCACCTAACCAACTATGGCTACACCTTC
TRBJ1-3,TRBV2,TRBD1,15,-,CASGTGVFSGNTIYF,TGTGCCAGCGGGACAGGGGTCTTTTCTGGAAACACCATATATTTT